This entry describes one T cell receptor beta chain. Per the germline V gene, CDR1 is SQVTM and CDR2 is ANQGSEA. Trimming removed 1 base from V and 0 bases from J; junction bases left unmatched: 10. The CDR3 loop spans 19 amino acids. This specimen belongs to a study of cytomegalovirus exposure and HLA in healthy donors. The PCR made use of 60 Vbeta and 13 Jbeta primers. Clones were sequenced by immunoSEQ multiplex PCR, and TCRdb holds only the in-frame ones, with some missing. The sample holds approximately 280,000 clones, roughly 89% seen once. The chain joins TRBV29-1 to TRBJ2-1; 12 bases align to TRBD2. The sequenced sample consisted of PBMCs. The sequence derives from a man in his forties in good health and CMV-seropositive. CDR3 in amino acids: CSVEAGLAGPLSSYNEQFF. CDR3 nucleotides: TGCAGCGTTGAAGCAGGACTAGCGGGACCGCTTAGCTCCTACAATGAGCAGTTCTTC.